A single sample gave rise to the 9 T cell receptor beta chains below, sequenced in a study of blood T cell repertoires in COVID-19. Generated by immunoSEQ multiplex PCR, the TCRdb table keeps only in-frame clones and is missing some. The table lists roughly 330,000 clones, around 86% of them singletons, with 1.5% to 2% in the top ten. Material for sequencing was peripheral blood. These receptors were collected from a woman between 50 and 59 years old with acute or convalescent COVID-19.

The rearrangement uses TRBV7-3 and TRBJ1-1, with D maybe TRBD1 (6 bases). Trimming cost V 5 bases and J 1 base, with 14 bases left between them. Germline CDR1 and CDR2: SGHTA and FQGTGA. CDR3 size: 15 residues. The DNA of the CDR3 is TGTGCCAGCAGCCCCCTGGGGACACCGAACACTGAAGCTTTCTTT. Translation gives CASSPLGTPNTEAFF.

V and J are TRBV7-2 and TRBJ1-1; D might be TRBD1 (6 bases). V shed 4 bases and J shed 6 bases, with 18 bases lying between them. Germline assignment: CDR1 SGHTA and CDR2 FQGNSA. This CDR3 has 15 amino acids. This CDR3 reads CASSSTGFDGAEAFF. The CDR3 DNA is TGTGCCAGCAGCTCTACAGGGTTTGACGGCGCTGAAGCTTTCTTT.

For the CDR3, the DNA is TGTGCCAGCACCAATCCAGGGCTCGAGCAGTACTTC. The encoded protein is CASTNPGLEQYF. V usage is TRBV28 and J usage is TRBJ2-7, with TRBD1 as a possible D gene (5 bases). Germline loops: CDR1 MDHEN, CDR2 SYDVKM. The CDR3 has 12 amino acids. V dropped 7 bases and J dropped 6 bases, with 13 bases sitting between them.

J is TRBJ2-3 and V is TRBV25-1; TRBD1 aligns across 7 bases. This CDR3 is 17 amino acids long. The germline CDR1 and CDR2 sequences are MGHDK and SYGVNS. The ends lost 1 base at V and 0 bases at J; junction bases unmatched: 7. The CDR3 coding sequence is TGTGCCAGCAGTGAATTCGCCGGGACAGATAGCACAGATACGCAGTATTTT. As protein: CASSEFAGTDSTDTQYF. The full variable domain, completed using reference TRBV25-1 and TRBJ2-3, is EADIYQTPRYLVIGTGKKITLECSQTMGHDKMYWYQQDPGMELHLIHYSYGVNSTEKGDLSSESTVSRIRTEHFPLTLESARPSHTSQYLCASSEFAGTDSTDTQYFGPGTRLTVL.

The rearrangement joins TRBV27 to TRBJ2-3, with D perhaps TRBD2 (5 bases). V was pared by 1 base and J by 1 base, with 9 bases between. The V gene's germline CDR1 is MNHEY and CDR2 SMNVEV (reference sequence). CDR3 length: 15 residues. In nucleotides, the CDR3 is TGTGCCAGCAGTTTATTACTAGAAGGCACAGATACGCAGTATTTT. It encodes CASSLLLEGTDTQYF.

The rearrangement uses TRBV5-4 and TRBJ2-1; TRBD1 aligns across 11 bases. V lost 4 bases to trimming and J lost 7 bases; unmatched junction nucleotides: 10. Germline V gene lookup returns CDR1 SGHNT and CDR2 YYREEE (reference sequence). This CDR3 comprises 16 residues. The CDR3 nucleotides read TGTGCCAGCAGCGCCAGGACAGGGGGCTTTCAAAATGAGCAGTTCTTC. Encoded protein: CASSARTGGFQNEQFF.

The chain is built from TRBV4-1 and TRBJ2-3; TRBD2 matches at 15 bases. Germline loops: CDR1 MGHRA, CDR2 YSYEKL. Germline trimming cut 4 bases from V and 7 bases from J; bases unmatched to any gene: 9. CDR3 length: 17 amino acids. CDR3: CASSLGLAGGPGYTQYF. The CDR3, as DNA: TGCGCCAGCAGCCTTGGACTAGCGGGAGGGCCAGGCTATACGCAGTATTTT.

The chain couples TRBV19 to TRBJ1-3, with D hard to call. The CDR3 consists of 14 residues. Trimming pared 10 bases from V and 0 bases from J, leaving 13 bases between. Germline V gene sequence: CDR1 LNHDA, CDR2 SQIVND (reference sequence). The CDR3 DNA reads TGTGCCACCCAGGCGCCCTTCTCTGGAAACACCATATATTTT. This codes for CATQAPFSGNTIYF. The entire variable domain, with the rest obtained from reference TRBV19 and TRBJ1-3, is as follows: DGGITQSPKYLFRKEGQNVTLSCEQNLNHDAMYWYRQDPGQGLRLIYYSQIVNDFQKGDIAEGYSVSREKKESFPLTVTSAQKNPTAFYLCATQAPFSGNTIYFGEGSWLTVV.

V gene TRBV7-2 combines with J gene TRBJ2-7; D might be TRBD1 (7 bases). The CDR3 spans 15 residues. Trimming removed 2 bases from V and 0 bases from J, with 11 bases in between. Germline assignment: CDR1 SGHTA and CDR2 FQGNSA. Here the CDR3 reads CASSLSRGDSYEQYF. CDR3 nucleotides: TGTGCCAGCAGCTTATCCAGGGGGGACTCCTACGAGCAGTACTTC.